The rows below give T cell receptor beta chains drawn from one sample of a study of identical twins. TCRdb re-analysed the 5' RACE reads in MiXCR, keeping a single row per CDR3 protein. Among about 530,000 distinct CDR3 sequences listed, around 22% were seen once. The same sample was also studied in work on yellow fever vaccine responses in identical twins.

The specimen sequenced was CD4+ T cells sorted from blood. Source of these receptors: a woman between 18 and 30 years old in good health. Each CDR3 is given with its conserved first and last residue. Fields, in order: V gene, clone size, D gene, J gene, CDR3 protein, CDR3 DNA. The D gene is left open where the match is weak. Only some rows state a clone size, as once, few, many or a class for expanded clones.

>TRBV2|-|TRBD2|TRBJ2-1
CASLGPTSANNEQFF
TGTGCCAGCTTAGGGCCGACTAGCGCAAACAATGAGCAGTTCTTC
>TRBV11-3|-|-|TRBJ2-7
CASSLVSNPTYEQYF
TGTGCCAGCAGCTTAGTTTCCAACCCAACCTACGAGCAGTACTTC
>TRBV12-3/TRBV12-4|-|TRBD2|TRBJ2-1
CASSPRGLAGGRNEQFF
TGTGCCAGCAGTCCCCGGGGACTAGCGGGAGGAAGGAATGAGCAGTTCTTC
>TRBV7-9|-|-|TRBJ1-6
CASSTWGSPLHF
TGTGCCAGCAGCACATGGGGGTCACCCCTCCACTTT
>TRBV4-1|many|-|TRBJ2-3
CASSQESWTITDTQYF
TGCGCCAGCAGCCAAGAATCATGGACAATCACAGATACGCAGTATTTT
>TRBV6-1|-|-|TRBJ1-3
CASRHDRLSGNTIYF
TGTGCCAGCAGACACGACAGGCTTTCTGGAAACACCATATATTTT
>TRBV5-1|-|TRBD1|TRBJ2-5
CASSKLAVGQQETQYF
TGCGCCAGCAGCAAATTAGCCGTGGGACAGCAAGAGACCCAGTACTTC
>TRBV6-2/TRBV6-3|-|-|TRBJ2-2
CASSPRNRGYAGELFF
TGTGCCAGCAGCCCGAGAAACCGGGGGTACGCCGGGGAGCTGTTTTTT
>TRBV6-2/TRBV6-3|-|-|TRBJ2-1
CASSSRSYNEQFF
TGTGCCAGCAGTTCCCGCTCCTACAATGAGCAGTTCTTC
>TRBV12-3/TRBV12-4|few|-|TRBJ2-2
CASSRLVYTGELFF
TGTGCCAGCAGCCGGCTAGTGTATACCGGGGAGCTGTTTTTT
>TRBV3-1|few|-|TRBJ1-2
CASSNNQPNYGYTF
TGTGCCAGCAGCAACAACCAGCCTAACTATGGCTACACCTTC
>TRBV7-3|-|TRBD2|TRBJ2-3
CASSAPRGSGTTDTQYF
TGTGCCAGCAGCGCTCCCCGAGGTAGCGGGACTACAGATACGCAGTATTTT
>TRBV28|few|-|TRBJ1-5
CASSPPGRGNQPQHF
TGTGCCAGCAGTCCCCCCGGCAGGGGCAATCAGCCCCAGCATTTT
>TRBV20-1|-|-|TRBJ2-1
CSARGGVNNEQFF
TGCAGTGCTAGGGGTGGGGTAAACAATGAGCAGTTCTTC
>TRBV2|-|TRBD2|TRBJ2-5
CASSIAGGGTGQETQYF
TGTGCCAGCAGTATAGCGGGAGGAGGGACGGGTCAAGAGACCCAGTACTTC
>TRBV12-3/TRBV12-4|few|-|TRBJ2-5
CASSPRRGGEETQYF
TGTGCCAGCAGCCCCCGTAGGGGGGGCGAGGAGACCCAGTACTTC
>TRBV12-3/TRBV12-4|-|-|TRBJ2-1
CASGGRNSYNEQFF
TGTGCCAGCGGTGGCAGAAATTCCTACAATGAGCAGTTCTTC
>TRBV5-1|few|TRBD1|TRBJ2-2
CASSIQGVPGELFF
TGCGCCAGCAGCATACAGGGGGTACCCGGGGAGCTGTTTTTT
>TRBV11-3|-|-|TRBJ2-2
CASSSGVPNTGELFF
TGTGCCAGCAGCTCAGGGGTCCCGAACACCGGGGAGCTGTTTTTT
>TRBV5-1|-|-|TRBJ2-6
CASTRRSSSSGANVLTF
TGCGCCAGCACCCGGCGCAGTTCTAGCTCTGGGGCCAACGTCCTGACTTTC
>TRBV4-2|-|TRBD1|TRBJ1-1
CASSPVDRVTEAFF
TGTGCCAGCAGCCCCGTGGACAGGGTGACTGAAGCTTTCTTT
>TRBV4-2|-|-|TRBJ1-1
CASSQGERERAFF
TGTGCCAGCAGCCAAGGGGAGAGGGAGAGGGCTTTCTTT
>TRBV4-2|-|TRBD2|TRBJ2-3
CASSSSGSGGTDTQYF
TGTGCCAGCAGCAGTAGCGGGAGTGGGGGCACAGATACGCAGTATTTT
>TRBV3-1|-|TRBD1|TRBJ2-6
CACSLNQGAQGSGANVLTF
TGTGCCTGCAGTCTGAACCAGGGGGCGCAAGGCTCTGGGGCCAACGTCCTGACTTTC
>TRBV18|few|-|TRBJ2-3
CASSPPVPKTDTQYF
TGTGCCAGCTCACCACCGGTCCCAAAAACAGATACGCAGTATTTT
>TRBV12-3/TRBV12-4|-|-|TRBJ1-3
CASRDSLSVGGNTIYF
TGTGCCAGCAGGGACAGCCTTTCGGTCGGTGGAAACACCATATATTTT
>TRBV19|-|-|TRBJ2-2
CASSASGNTGELFF
TGTGCCAGTAGTGCCTCGGGGAACACCGGGGAGCTGTTTTTT
>TRBV12-3/TRBV12-4|-|-|TRBJ2-1
CASSLGQMVLRDEQFF
TGTGCCAGCAGTTTGGGGCAGATGGTTCTTAGGGATGAGCAGTTCTTC
>TRBV20-1|few|TRBD2|TRBJ2-3
CSARTTSGRSTDTQYF
TGCAGTGCTAGAACTACTAGCGGGAGATCCACAGATACGCAGTATTTT
>TRBV6-5|-|-|TRBJ2-2
CASSYAAGSNTGELFF
TGTGCCAGCAGTTACGCGGCGGGATCAAACACCGGGGAGCTGTTTTTT
>TRBV10-1|-|-|TRBJ2-3
CASSDVGVGSGTQYF
TGCGCCAGCAGTGATGTGGGAGTAGGTTCAGGGACGCAGTATTTT
>TRBV29-1|-|TRBD1|TRBJ2-3
CSVEGGRQGATDTQYF
TGCAGCGTTGAAGGGGGGCGGCAGGGGGCCACAGATACGCAGTATTTT
>TRBV2|once|-|TRBJ1-3
CASSEDSFLSGNTIYF
TGTGCCAGCAGTGAGGACAGCTTTCTCTCTGGAAACACCATATATTTT
>TRBV6-6|-|-|TRBJ2-1
CASMLGGDEQFF
TGTGCCAGCATGTTAGGGGGAGATGAGCAGTTCTTC
>TRBV28|few|-|TRBJ2-6
CASSLLSQVSGANVLTF
TGTGCCAGCAGTTTATTGTCCCAAGTCTCTGGGGCCAACGTCCTGACTTTC
>TRBV5-1|few|TRBD2|TRBJ2-5
CASSEGLVSETQYF
TGCGCCAGCAGCGAAGGACTAGTTTCCGAGACCCAGTACTTC
>TRBV27|-|TRBD2|TRBJ2-5
CASSPWGGGWETQYF
TGTGCCAGCAGTCCGTGGGGCGGGGGATGGGAGACCCAGTACTTC
>TRBV2|-|-|TRBJ2-5
CASSEGLVGQETQYF
TGTGCCAGCAGTGAAGGACTAGTTGGCCAAGAGACCCAGTACTTC
>TRBV5-1|few|-|TRBJ2-7
CASGEEIGQNEQYF
TGCGCCAGCGGAGAAGAAATAGGACAGAACGAGCAGTACTTC
>TRBV12-3/TRBV12-4|-|TRBD2|TRBJ2-1
CASSPQLAGGDEQFF
TGTGCCAGCAGCCCCCAACTAGCGGGGGGGGATGAGCAGTTCTTC
>TRBV19|-|-|TRBJ1-1
CASSRGRALRPEAFF
TGTGCCAGTAGCCGGGGGAGGGCCCTACGCCCTGAAGCTTTCTTT
>TRBV6-1|-|-|TRBJ1-6
CASTKTGLRSPLHF
TGTGCCAGCACCAAAACAGGGCTTAGGTCACCCCTCCACTTT
>TRBV5-1|-|TRBD2|TRBJ2-2
CASSLSSGSTGELFF
TGCGCCAGCAGCTTGTCCAGCGGGAGCACCGGGGAGCTGTTTTTT
>TRBV7-9|few|TRBD1|TRBJ2-3
CASSISSGQVRTDTQYF
TGTGCCAGCAGCATTTCTTCGGGACAGGTTCGCACAGATACGCAGTATTTT
>TRBV7-9|few|-|TRBJ2-1
CASSLVERERVYNEQFF
TGTGCCAGCAGCTTAGTCGAGAGGGAAAGGGTCTACAATGAGCAGTTCTTC
>TRBV5-1|few|-|TRBJ2-3
CASSLLGAADTQYF
TGCGCCAGCAGCTTGTTAGGGGCGGCGGATACGCAGTATTTT
>TRBV12-3/TRBV12-4|-|TRBD1|TRBJ2-1
CASSSQGQANNEQFF
TGTGCCAGCAGTTCTCAAGGACAGGCAAACAATGAGCAGTTCTTC
>TRBV9|few|-|TRBJ1-5
CASSVSPDYSNQPQHF
TGTGCCAGCAGCGTTAGCCCCGATTATAGCAATCAGCCCCAGCATTTT
>TRBV6-2/TRBV6-3|-|-|TRBJ1-5
CASSYVGVKQPQHF
TGTGCCAGCAGTTACGTGGGGGTAAAGCAGCCCCAGCATTTT
>TRBV7-2|-|-|TRBJ2-2
CASSQGHTNTGELFF
TGTGCCAGCAGCCAAGGGCACACGAACACCGGGGAGCTGTTTTTT
>TRBV4-2|-|TRBD1|TRBJ1-5
CASSQDRMNQPQHF
TGTGCCAGCAGCCAGGACAGGATGAATCAGCCCCAGCATTTT
>TRBV4-2|many|TRBD2|TRBJ2-1
CASSQEGGGRRDNEQFF
TGTGCCAGCAGCCAAGAGGGGGGCGGGAGGAGGGACAATGAGCAGTTCTTC
>TRBV10-3|few|-|TRBJ2-3
CAISEQTVVSTDTQYF
TGTGCCATCAGTGAGCAGACGGTAGTTAGCACAGATACGCAGTATTTT
>TRBV12-3/TRBV12-4|many|TRBD2|TRBJ2-3
CASSFQGTSSTDTQYF
TGTGCCAGCAGTTTTCAAGGGACTAGTAGCACAGATACGCAGTATTTT
>TRBV10-2|-|-|TRBJ2-1
CASRTGAGEQFF
TGCGCCAGCAGAACGGGGGCAGGTGAGCAGTTCTTC
>TRBV3-1|-|-|TRBJ1-1
CASSPQQVNTEAFF
TGTGCCAGCAGCCCTCAACAAGTGAACACTGAAGCTTTCTTT
>TRBV7-9|few|TRBD1|TRBJ1-1
CASSSADRGHEAFF
TGTGCCAGCAGCTCCGCGGACAGGGGGCATGAAGCTTTCTTT
>TRBV3-1|-|-|TRBJ2-1
CASSQIGQQFF
TGTGCCAGCAGTCAAATCGGCCAGCAGTTCTTC
>TRBV7-9|-|TRBD2|TRBJ2-1
CASSLAGEGNEQFF
TGTGCCAGCAGTCTAGCGGGAGAGGGCAATGAGCAGTTCTTC